This entry lists 22 T cell receptor beta chains sequenced from one sample in a study of blood T cell repertoires in COVID-19. The repertoire was sequenced with immunoSEQ multiplex PCR; TCRdb's copy has only in-frame clones and lacks some. The data hold roughly 80,000 clones, with roughly 86% observed a single time. The specimen sequenced was peripheral blood. The receptors shown here come from a woman between 55 and 75 years old with acute or convalescent COVID-19.

The chain carries TRBV24-1 and TRBJ2-3; TRBD2 might be the D (6 bases). V was pared by 2 bases and J by 2 bases, with 19 bases between. There are 18 residues in the CDR3. Germline V gives CDR1 KGHDR, CDR2 SFDVKD. In nucleotides, the CDR3 is TGTGCCACCAGTGATTCATCGACTAGTCCCTTGATCACAGATACGCAGTATTTT. This sequence encodes CATSDSSTSPLITDTQYF.

The chain recombines TRBV19 with TRBJ1-2, with D perhaps matching TRBD1 (6 bases). The CDR3 extends over 13 amino acids. V was trimmed by 6 bases and J by 2 bases, leaving 10 bases between them. CDR1 LNHDA and CDR2 SQIVND come from the germline V gene (reference sequence). CDR3 sequence (DNA): TGTGCCAGTAGCTTCACAGGGAACTATGGCTACACCTTC. Its translation is CASSFTGNYGYTF.

The chain carries TRBV7-2 and TRBJ2-1, with 8 bases that match TRBD2. V was clipped by 3 bases and J by 6 bases; unmatched bases: 7. Germline CDR1 reads SGHTA; CDR2 reads FQGNSA. The CDR3 covers 15 residues. The CDR3 region is CASSFSVSGVNEQFF. For the CDR3, the DNA is TGTGCCAGCAGCTTTTCCGTTAGCGGGGTCAATGAGCAGTTCTTC.

This clone was recorded a few times. This sequence joins TRBV27 and TRBJ2-7, with D unresolved. The CDR3 runs 16 residues. Trimming removed 7 bases from V and 1 base from J, with 20 bases in between. Germline values: CDR1 MNHEY, CDR2 SMNVEV (reference sequence). Here the CDR3 DNA reads TGTGCCAGCATGCCGTATTGGCCAGCCGGGTCCTACGAGCAGTACTTC. Protein product: CASMPYWPAGSYEQYF.

The chain joins TRBV4-2 to TRBJ1-4; 9 bases are a match to TRBD1. The length of the CDR3 is 16 residues. Germline loops: CDR1 LGHNA, CDR2 YNFKEQ. Germline trimming cut 2 bases from V and 8 bases from J; bases unmatched to any gene: 9. The CDR3 is CASSQRPGQGEEKLFF. In DNA form, the CDR3 reads TGTGCCAGCAGCCAACGCCCGGGACAGGGTGAAGAAAAACTGTTTTTT.

The rearrangement uses TRBV18 and TRBJ2-7, with D possibly TRBD1 on 6 matching bases. V shed 4 bases and J shed 5 bases, with 9 bases lying between them. The germline V gene has CDR1 KGHSH and CDR2 LQKENI. This CDR3 spans 12 amino acids. The CDR3 loop is CASSLRGHEQYF. DNA of the CDR3: TGTGCCAGCTCACTCAGGGGTCACGAGCAGTACTTC.

The chain carries TRBV11-1 and TRBJ2-7, with a possible D match to TRBD2 (5 bases). The CDR3 is made up of 13 amino acids. The germline CDR1 and CDR2 sequences are SGHAT and FQDESV (reference sequence). Trimming stripped 5 bases from V and 3 bases from J, with 11 bases between. The CDR3 DNA follows: TGTGCCAGCAGCCAGAATGAGGGCTACGAGCAGTACTTC. It is translated as CASSQNEGYEQYF.

V is TRBV5-6 and J is TRBJ1-1, with D perhaps TRBD1 (5 bases). The CDR3 sequence is 15 residues long. The germline V gene encodes CDR1 SGHDT and CDR2 YYEEEE. V lost 0 bases to trimming and J lost 3 bases, with 12 bases between them. The CDR3, as DNA: TGTGCCAGCAGCTTGGGACGGGGGTCGTACACTGAAGCTTTCTTT. It translates to CASSLGRGSYTEAFF. The full variable domain, completed using reference TRBV5-6 and TRBJ1-1, is DAGVTQSPTHLIKTRGQQVTLRCSPKSGHDTVSWYQQALGQGPQFIFQYYEEEERQRGNFPDRFSGHQFPNYSSELNVNALLLGDSALYLCASSLGRGSYTEAFFGQGTRLTVV.

This chain uses TRBV6-5 with TRBJ2-2; 7 bases are a match to TRBD1. Germline V gene data show CDR1 as MNHEY and CDR2 as SVGAGI. V trimming: 5 bases; J trimming: 7 bases; junction bases outside the gene matches: 10. The CDR3 covers 15 residues. The DNA of the CDR3 is TGTGCCAGCAGTACACGGACAGGACAGTACGGGGAGCTGTTTTTT. It encodes CASSTRTGQYGELFF.

The CDR3 here is CASSVDSSGANVLTF. CDR3 in DNA: TGTGCCAGCAGCGTAGACAGCTCTGGGGCCAACGTCCTGACTTTC. The gene calls are TRBV9 and TRBJ2-6; D remains unclear. The ends were cut back, 0 bases at V and 0 bases at J, with 4 bases in the middle. This CDR3 has 15 amino acids. The V gene's germline CDR1 is SGDLS and CDR2 YYNGEE.

In DNA form, the CDR3 reads TGTGCCACCCACGGCTGGGCACTTGAAGCTTTCTTT. As protein: CATHGWALEAFF. The chain is built from TRBV28 and TRBJ1-1; D ambiguous. The CDR3 spans 12 residues. The V and J ends lost 10 bases and 7 bases respectively, with 16 bases between them. Germline V gene lookup returns CDR1 MDHEN and CDR2 SYDVKM.

The chain has TRBV9 and TRBJ2-3; TRBD2 aligns across 9 bases. Trimming cost V 0 bases and J 4 bases; bases outside gene matches: 12. In germline, CDR1 is SGDLS, CDR2 YYNGEE. The CDR3 contains 18 residues. CDR3 sequence: CASSVDERAGGPPDTQYF. DNA of the CDR3: TGTGCCAGCAGCGTAGATGAGAGGGCGGGAGGGCCCCCAGATACGCAGTATTTT.

This chain links TRBV28 with TRBJ2-1, with 11 bases aligning to TRBD2. The CDR3 loop spans 16 amino acids. In germline, CDR1 is MDHEN, CDR2 SYDVKM. The V segment lost 1 base and the J segment 6 bases; nucleotides outside the gene matches: 5. The CDR3 sequence: CASSLYLAGGLNEQFF. The CDR3 region has the DNA TGTGCCAGCAGTTTATACCTAGCGGGGGGTCTCAATGAGCAGTTCTTC.

The chain employs TRBV5-4 and TRBJ2-5; 8 bases are shared with TRBD2. The V gene end was trimmed by 3 bases and the J gene end by 5 bases; junction bases not matched to a gene: 6. Germline V gene lookup returns CDR1 SGHNT and CDR2 YYREEE (reference sequence). The CDR3 spans 14 residues. The CDR3: CASSSAGGGETQYF. DNA of the CDR3: TGTGCCAGCAGCTCTGCGGGGGGCGGGGAGACCCAGTACTTC.

This chain joins TRBV11-3 and TRBJ2-2; D is ambiguous. The length of the CDR3 is 12 residues. Per germline, CDR1 SGHNT and CDR2 YENEEA. V dropped 2 bases and J dropped 6 bases, with 4 bases sitting between them. CDR3 residues: CASSLSPGELFF. The CDR3 bases are TGTGCCAGCAGCTTATCTCCCGGGGAGCTGTTTTTT.

CDR3 sequence (DNA): TGTGCCACCAGTGACGGACAGGGAGGCTCCTACAATGAGCAGTTCTTC. Residues: CATSDGQGGSYNEQFF. This chain connects TRBV24-1 to TRBJ2-1; TRBD1 matches at 8 bases. This CDR3 is 16 amino acids long. V dropped 4 bases and J dropped 0; count of bases not matched to a gene: 4. Germline loops: CDR1 KGHDR, CDR2 SFDVKD.

This sequence joins TRBV10-3 and TRBJ1-5; a possible D gene is TRBD1 (6 bases). V was clipped by 3 bases and J by 2 bases, with 11 bases between them. The CDR3 is 15 amino acids. Germline loops: CDR1 ENHRY, CDR2 SYGVKD. CDR3 region: CAISDNAGGNQPQHF. CDR3 sequence (DNA): TGTGCCATCAGTGATAACGCAGGGGGCAATCAGCCCCAGCATTTT.

This chain connects TRBV7-9 to TRBJ1-2; D perhaps matches TRBD1 (5 bases). The CDR3 is 16 residues long. CDR1 and CDR2 from the germline V gene are SEHNR and FQNEAQ (reference sequence). Trimming removed 2 bases at V and 0 bases at J, with 13 bases between. The CDR3 sequence is CASSLRGPRSNYGYTF. The CDR3 DNA follows: TGTGCCAGCAGCTTAAGGGGTCCGCGCTCTAACTATGGCTACACCTTC.

The genes are TRBV5-1 and TRBJ2-7, with D unclear. This CDR3 region has 15 residues. CDR1 is SGHRS, CDR2 YFSETQ, per germline. The V and J ends lost 4 bases and 0 bases respectively, with 14 bases between them. CDR3 protein: CASSHDTLSSYEQYF. The CDR3 nucleotides are TGCGCCAGCAGCCACGACACATTGAGCTCCTACGAGCAGTACTTC. The whole variable domain, remainder taken from reference TRBV5-1 and TRBJ2-7, is KAGVTQTPRYLIKTRGQQVTLSCSPISGHRSVSWYQQTPGQGLQFLFEYFSETQRNKGNFPGRFSGRQFSNSRSEMNVSTLELGDSALYLCASSHDTLSSYEQYFGPGTRLTVT.

The chain couples TRBV20-1 to TRBJ1-1; D unclear. Trimming removed 3 bases at V and 5 bases at J, with 19 bases between. From germline, CDR1 is DFQATT and CDR2 SNEGSKA (reference sequence). The CDR3 is 15 amino acids. This CDR3 is CSASGTDPSGTEAFF. CDR3 in DNA: TGCAGTGCTAGTGGTACCGACCCCAGCGGGACTGAAGCTTTCTTT.

The V gene is TRBV12-3 or TRBV12-4, the J gene TRBJ1-6; 7 bases are shared with TRBD1. This CDR3 region has 12 residues. Germline trimming cut 6 bases from V and 10 bases from J; bases unmatched to any gene: 3. The DNA for the CDR3 is TGTGCCAGCAGCAGACAGGGATCACCCCTCCACTTT. This sequence encodes CASSRQGSPLHF.

The chain employs TRBV27 and TRBJ2-1, with 7 bases fitting TRBD1. The germline CDR1 and CDR2 sequences are MNHEY and SMNVEV (reference sequence). The J segment lost 0 bases and the V segment lost 5 bases, leaving 7 bases of the junction unmatched. The CDR3 is made up of 16 amino acids. The CDR3 DNA reads TGTGCCAGCAGTCCCGAGGGGGACAGCTCCTACAATGAGCAGTTCTTC. Protein sequence: CASSPEGDSSYNEQFF.